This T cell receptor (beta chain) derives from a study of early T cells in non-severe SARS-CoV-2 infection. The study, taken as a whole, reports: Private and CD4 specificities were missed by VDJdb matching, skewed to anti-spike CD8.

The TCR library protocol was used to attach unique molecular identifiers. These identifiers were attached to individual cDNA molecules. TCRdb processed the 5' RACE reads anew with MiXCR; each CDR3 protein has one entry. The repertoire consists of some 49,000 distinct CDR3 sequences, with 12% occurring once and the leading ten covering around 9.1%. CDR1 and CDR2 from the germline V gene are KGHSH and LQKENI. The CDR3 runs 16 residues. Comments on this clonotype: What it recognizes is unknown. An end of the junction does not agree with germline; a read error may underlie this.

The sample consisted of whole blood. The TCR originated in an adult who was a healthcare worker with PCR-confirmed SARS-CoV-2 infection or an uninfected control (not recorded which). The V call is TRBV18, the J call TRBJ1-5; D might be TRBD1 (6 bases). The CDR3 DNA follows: TGTGCCAGCTCCCCACGGGGGCCGAATAGCAATCAGCCCCAGCATTTT. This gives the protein CASSPRGPNSNQPQHF.